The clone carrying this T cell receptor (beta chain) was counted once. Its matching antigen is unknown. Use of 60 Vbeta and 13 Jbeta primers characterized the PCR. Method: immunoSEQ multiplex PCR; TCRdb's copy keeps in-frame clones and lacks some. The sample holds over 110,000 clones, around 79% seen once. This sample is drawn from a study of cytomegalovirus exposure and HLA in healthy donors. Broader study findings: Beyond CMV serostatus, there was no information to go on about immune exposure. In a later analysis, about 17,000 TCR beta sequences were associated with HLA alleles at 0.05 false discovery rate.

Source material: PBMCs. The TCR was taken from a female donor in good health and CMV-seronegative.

CDR3 bases: TGTGCCAGCAGCTTAGTGGTCGGTACCTACGAGCAGTACTTC. It encodes CASSLVVGTYEQYF. This rearrangement joins TRBV7-9 to TRBJ2-5; D is unclear. Matching the DNA end better, TRBJ2-7 makes the J call doubtful. This CDR3 has 14 amino acids. Germline V lookup: CDR1 SEHNR, CDR2 FQNEAQ (reference sequence).